This TCR beta chain was obtained from a study of T cells in women clearing cervical HPV infection. Study findings and constraints: Richness plus V gene abundances separated cases from controls with AUC about 0.87.

Regarding this clone: Its antigen is not known. The CDR3 goes on 3 residues after the read ends, and that part is filled in from the germline J gene.

TCRdb's table, derived via immunoSEQ multiplex PCR, lists solely in-frame clones and lacks some. Its clone listing holds about 22,000 clones. Germline V gene data show CDR1 as SGHRS and CDR2 as YFSETQ. The CDR3 length is 14 residues. The V end was cut by 0 bases, the J end by 5 bases, with 9 bases between. The sample was blood buffy coat. This chain links TRBV5-1 with TRBJ1-5, with D possibly being TRBD1 (6 bases). The TCR sequence derives from a woman between 18 and 70 years old with a cervical HPV16 infection that either progressed to CIN3+ or cleared (not recorded which). The CDR3 region is CASSLEAGDQPQHF. The sequenced part of the CDR3 DNA is TGCGCCAGCAGCTTGGAGGCAGGGGATCAGCCC.